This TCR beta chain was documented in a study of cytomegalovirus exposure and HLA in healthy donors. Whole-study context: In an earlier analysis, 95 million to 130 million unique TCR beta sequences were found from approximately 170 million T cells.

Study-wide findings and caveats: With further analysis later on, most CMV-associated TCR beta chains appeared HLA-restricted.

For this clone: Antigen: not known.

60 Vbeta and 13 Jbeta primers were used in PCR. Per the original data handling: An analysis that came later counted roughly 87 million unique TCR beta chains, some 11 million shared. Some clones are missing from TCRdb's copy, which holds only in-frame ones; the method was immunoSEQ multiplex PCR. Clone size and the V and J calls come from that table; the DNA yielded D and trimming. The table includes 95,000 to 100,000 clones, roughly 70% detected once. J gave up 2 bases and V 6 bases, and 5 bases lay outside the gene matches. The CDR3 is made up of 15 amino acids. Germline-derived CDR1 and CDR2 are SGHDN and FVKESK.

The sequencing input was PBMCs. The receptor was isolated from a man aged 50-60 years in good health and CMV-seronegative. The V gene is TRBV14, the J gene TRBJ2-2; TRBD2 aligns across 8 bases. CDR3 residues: CASRRSGGNTGELFF. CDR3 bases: TGTGCCAGCAGAAGGAGCGGGGGAAACACCGGGGAGCTGTTTTTT.